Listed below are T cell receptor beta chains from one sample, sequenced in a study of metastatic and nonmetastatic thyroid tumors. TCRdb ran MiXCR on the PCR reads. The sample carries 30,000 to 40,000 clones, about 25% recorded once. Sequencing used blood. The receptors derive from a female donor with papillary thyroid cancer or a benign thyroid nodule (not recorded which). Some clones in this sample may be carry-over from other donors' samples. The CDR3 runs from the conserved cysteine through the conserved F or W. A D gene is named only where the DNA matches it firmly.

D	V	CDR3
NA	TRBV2	CASGLGNSPLHF
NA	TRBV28	CASSKQGRQPQHF
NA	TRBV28	CASSLGLTEDFF
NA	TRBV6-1	CASSNYEQYF
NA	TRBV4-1	CASSRSGVQVLDF
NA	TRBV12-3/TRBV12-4	CAIQGGPYNEQFF
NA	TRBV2	CASGVEGGYNSPLHF
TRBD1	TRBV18	CASSRDAGQRLTGYGYTF
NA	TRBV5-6	CASSSTGLGGQTQYF
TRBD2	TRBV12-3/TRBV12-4	CASSPFGLAGVGELFF
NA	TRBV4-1	CASSQHRLGISVDTQYF
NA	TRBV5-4	CASSLGHKRRSGDTQYF
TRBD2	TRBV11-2	CASRRAGGPYNEQFF
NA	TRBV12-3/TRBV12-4	CASSPHLGLNEQFF
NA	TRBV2	CASSDMVSSYEQYF
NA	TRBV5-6	CASSLGFVGSPLHF
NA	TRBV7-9	CASSPSNSPLNF
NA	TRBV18	CAGSKLRGLLFF
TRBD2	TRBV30	CAWSVPGGGRFYEQYF
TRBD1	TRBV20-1	CSARGQGAANEKLFF
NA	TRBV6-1	CASSGTGAGYSF
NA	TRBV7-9	CASSPTTYEQYF
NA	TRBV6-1	CASSEAPEKGNQPQHF
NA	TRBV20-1	CSAEGRPNSPLHF
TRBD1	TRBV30	CAWVRGTAYGYTF
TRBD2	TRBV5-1	CASSVTSSSSYNEQFF
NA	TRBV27	CASAPYGDGNTIYF
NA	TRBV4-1	CASSQEGGGGLGNTIYF
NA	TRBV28	CASSHHRDSLNNEQFF
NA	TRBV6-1	CASSLTGVQETQYF
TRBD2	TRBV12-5	CASGSSIGSGAEDTQYF
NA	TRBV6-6	CASSYSSRAEAFF
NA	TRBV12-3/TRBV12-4	CASHVKELMNTEAFF
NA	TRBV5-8	CAQTWGPSYEQYF
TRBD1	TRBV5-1	CASSAPTGGACNSPLHF
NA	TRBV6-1	CASSWRERGNIQYF
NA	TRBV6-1	CASSELTTRAGQPQHF
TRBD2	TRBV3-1	CASSQRLAGGEQYF
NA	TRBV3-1	CASSRDTGQRHYEQYF
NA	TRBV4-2	CASSQALNSVNYGYTF
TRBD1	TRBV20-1	CSAPGQSNYGYTF
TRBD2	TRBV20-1	CSARDPLAGGSYEQYF
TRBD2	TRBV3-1	CASSLTGERGEQYF
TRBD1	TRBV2	CASSERGQASPLHF
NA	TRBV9	CASSVVPSGQLLF
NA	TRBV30	CAWTPSVGEQYF
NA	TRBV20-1	CSAPTGGVDYNEQFF
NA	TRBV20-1	CSARFGTTSNQPQHF
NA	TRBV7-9	CASSYQGFGTEAFF
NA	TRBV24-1	CATRGHPCSYNEQFF
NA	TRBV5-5	CACSSTVAGGSETKYF
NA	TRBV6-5	CASSYNAGNGNTIYF
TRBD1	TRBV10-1	CASSQQGAGGELFF
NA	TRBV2	CASIYGTNTGELFF
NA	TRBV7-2	CASIFSEVCEQYF